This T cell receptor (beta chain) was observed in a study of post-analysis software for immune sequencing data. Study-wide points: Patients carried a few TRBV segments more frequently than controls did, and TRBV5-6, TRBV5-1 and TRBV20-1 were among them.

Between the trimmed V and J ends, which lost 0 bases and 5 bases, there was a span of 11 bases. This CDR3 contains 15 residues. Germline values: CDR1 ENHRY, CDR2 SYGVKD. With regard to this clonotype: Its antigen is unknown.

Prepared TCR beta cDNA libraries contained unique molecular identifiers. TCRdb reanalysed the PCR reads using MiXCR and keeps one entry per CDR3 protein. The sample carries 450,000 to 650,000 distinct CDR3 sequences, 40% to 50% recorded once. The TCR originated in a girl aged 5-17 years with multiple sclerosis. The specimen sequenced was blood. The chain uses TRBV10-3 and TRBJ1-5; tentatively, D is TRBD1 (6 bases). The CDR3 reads CAISESEGVHQPQHF. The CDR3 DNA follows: TGTGCCATCAGTGAGTCCGAGGGGGTTCATCAGCCCCAGCATTTT.